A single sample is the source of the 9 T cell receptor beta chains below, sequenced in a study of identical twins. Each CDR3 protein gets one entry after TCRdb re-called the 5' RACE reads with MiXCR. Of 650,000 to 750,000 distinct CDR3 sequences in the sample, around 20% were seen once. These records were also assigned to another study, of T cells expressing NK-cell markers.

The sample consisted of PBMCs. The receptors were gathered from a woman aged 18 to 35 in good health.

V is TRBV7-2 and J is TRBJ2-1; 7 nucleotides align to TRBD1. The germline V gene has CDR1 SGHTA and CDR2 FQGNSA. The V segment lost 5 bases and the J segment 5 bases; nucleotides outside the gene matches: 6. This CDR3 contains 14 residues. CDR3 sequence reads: CASSRTGENNEQFF. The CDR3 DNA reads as TGTGCCAGCAGCCGGACAGGTGAAAACAATGAGCAGTTCTTC.

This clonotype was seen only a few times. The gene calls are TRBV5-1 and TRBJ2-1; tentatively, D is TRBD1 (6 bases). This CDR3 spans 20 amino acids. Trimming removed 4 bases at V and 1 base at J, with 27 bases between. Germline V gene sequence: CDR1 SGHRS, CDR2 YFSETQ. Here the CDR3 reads CASSLGRGRGLALSYNEQFF. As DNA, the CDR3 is TGCGCCAGCAGCCTAGGTCGTGGCAGGGGTCTGGCTCTATCCTACAATGAGCAGTTCTTC.

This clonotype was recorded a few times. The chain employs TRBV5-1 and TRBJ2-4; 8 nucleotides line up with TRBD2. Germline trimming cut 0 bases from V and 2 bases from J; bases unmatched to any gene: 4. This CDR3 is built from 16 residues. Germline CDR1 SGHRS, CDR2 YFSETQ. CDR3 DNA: TGCGCCAGCAGCTTGGGAGCGGGGGCCCCCAAAAACATTCAGTACTTC. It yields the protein CASSLGAGAPKNIQYF.

The CDR3 here is CASSSALAGFAGANVLTF. The DNA for the CDR3 is TGTGCCAGCTCATCAGCCCTAGCGGGGTTTGCTGGGGCCAACGTCCTGACTTTC. The chain has TRBV18 and TRBJ2-6; the match to TRBD2 covers 9 bases. The V gene's germline CDR1 is KGHSH and CDR2 LQKENI. V was clipped by 5 bases and J by 2 bases; unmatched bases: 10. The CDR3 is made up of 18 amino acids. Using reference TRBV18 and TRBJ2-6 for the parts outside the CDR3, the full variable domain is NAGVMQNPRHLVRRRGQEARLRCSPMKGHSHVYWYRQLPEEGLKFMVYLQKENIIDESGMPKERFSAEFPKEGPSILRIQQVVRGDSAAYFCASSSALAGFAGANVLTFGAGSRLTVL.

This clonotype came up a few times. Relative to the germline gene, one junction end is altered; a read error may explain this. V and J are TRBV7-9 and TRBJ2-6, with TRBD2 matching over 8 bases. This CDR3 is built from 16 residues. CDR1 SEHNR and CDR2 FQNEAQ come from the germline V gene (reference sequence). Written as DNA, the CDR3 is TGTGCCAGCAGATTAGCGGGGCCCTCTGGGGCCAACGTCCTGACTTTC. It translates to CASRLAGPSGANVLTF.

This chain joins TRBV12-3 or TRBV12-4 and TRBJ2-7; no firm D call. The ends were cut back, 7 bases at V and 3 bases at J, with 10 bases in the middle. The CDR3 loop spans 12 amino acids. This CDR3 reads CASTRTVYEQYF. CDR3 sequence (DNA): TGTGCCAGCACCCGGACGGTCTACGAGCAGTACTTC.

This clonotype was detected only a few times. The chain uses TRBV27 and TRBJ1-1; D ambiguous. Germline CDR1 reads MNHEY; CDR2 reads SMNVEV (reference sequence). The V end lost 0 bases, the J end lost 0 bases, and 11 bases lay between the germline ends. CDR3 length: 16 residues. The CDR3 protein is CASSLSPKAVNTEAFF. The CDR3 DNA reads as TGTGCCAGCAGTTTATCGCCGAAGGCGGTGAACACTGAAGCTTTCTTT.

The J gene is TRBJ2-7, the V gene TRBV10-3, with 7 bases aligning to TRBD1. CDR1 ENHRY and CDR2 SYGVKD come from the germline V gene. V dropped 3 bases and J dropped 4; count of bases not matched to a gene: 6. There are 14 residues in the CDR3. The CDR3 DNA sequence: TGTGCCATCAGTGATGGGACAGCATCATACGAGCAGTACTTC. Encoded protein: CAISDGTASYEQYF.

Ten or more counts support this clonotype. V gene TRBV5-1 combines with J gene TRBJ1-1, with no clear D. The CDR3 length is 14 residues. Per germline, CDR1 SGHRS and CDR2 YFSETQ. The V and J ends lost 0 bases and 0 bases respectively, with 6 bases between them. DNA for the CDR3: TGCGCCAGCAGCTTGGGCACCATGAACACTGAAGCTTTCTTT. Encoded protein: CASSLGTMNTEAFF.